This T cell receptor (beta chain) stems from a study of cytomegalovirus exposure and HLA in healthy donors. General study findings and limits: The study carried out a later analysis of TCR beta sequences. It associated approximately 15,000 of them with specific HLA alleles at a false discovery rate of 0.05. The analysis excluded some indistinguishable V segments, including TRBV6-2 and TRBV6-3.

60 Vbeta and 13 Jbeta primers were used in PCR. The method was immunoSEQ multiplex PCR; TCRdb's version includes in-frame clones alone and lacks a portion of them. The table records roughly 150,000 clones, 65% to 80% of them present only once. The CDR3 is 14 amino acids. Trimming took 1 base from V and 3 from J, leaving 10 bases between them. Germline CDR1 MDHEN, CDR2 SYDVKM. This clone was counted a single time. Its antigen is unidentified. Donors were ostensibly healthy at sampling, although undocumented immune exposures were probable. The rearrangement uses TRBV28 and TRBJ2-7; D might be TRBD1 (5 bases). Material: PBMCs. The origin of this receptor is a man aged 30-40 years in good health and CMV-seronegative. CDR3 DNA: TGTGCCAGCAGTTTATTAGGGCAGGGCTACGAGCAGTACTTC. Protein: CASSLLGQGYEQYF.